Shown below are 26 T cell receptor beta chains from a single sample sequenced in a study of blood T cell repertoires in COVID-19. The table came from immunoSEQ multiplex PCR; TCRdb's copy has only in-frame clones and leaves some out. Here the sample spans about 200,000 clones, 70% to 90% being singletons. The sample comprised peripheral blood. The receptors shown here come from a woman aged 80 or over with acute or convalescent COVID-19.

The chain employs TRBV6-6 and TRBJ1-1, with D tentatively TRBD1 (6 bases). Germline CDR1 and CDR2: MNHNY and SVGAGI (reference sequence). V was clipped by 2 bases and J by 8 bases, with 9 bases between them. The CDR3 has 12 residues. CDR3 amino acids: CASSYGQGEAFF. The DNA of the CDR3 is TGTGCCAGCAGTTACGGGCAGGGGGAAGCTTTCTTT.

CDR3 residues: CASSPGLAGGPLPYNEQFF. CDR3 nucleotide sequence: TGCGCCAGCAGCCCGGGACTAGCGGGAGGTCCCCTACCTTACAATGAGCAGTTCTTC. The genes are TRBV5-1 and TRBJ2-1; TRBD2 aligns across 15 bases. Looked up from germline, CDR1 is SGHRS and CDR2 is YFSETQ. This CDR3 is built from 19 residues. With 4 bases clipped from V and 4 bases from J, the junction kept 12 bases outside the gene matches.

The CDR3 coding sequence is TGTGCCAGCAGCCAAGAATGGACTAGCGGGGGGGCCGTCTCGGAGACCCAGTACTTC. Translating gives CASSQEWTSGGAVSETQYF. The rearrangement uses TRBV4-2 and TRBJ2-5; the match to TRBD2 covers 15 bases. The germline V gene encodes CDR1 LGHNA and CDR2 YNFKEQ. This CDR3 has 19 residues. J lost 5 bases, V lost 0 bases, and 10 bases had no gene match.

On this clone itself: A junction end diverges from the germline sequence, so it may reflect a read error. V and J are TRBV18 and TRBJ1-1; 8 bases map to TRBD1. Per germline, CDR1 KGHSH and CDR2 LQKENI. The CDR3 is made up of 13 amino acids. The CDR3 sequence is CASSPGTGTGLIF. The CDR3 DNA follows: TGTGCCAGCTCACCTGGTACCGGGACAGGACTTATCTTT.

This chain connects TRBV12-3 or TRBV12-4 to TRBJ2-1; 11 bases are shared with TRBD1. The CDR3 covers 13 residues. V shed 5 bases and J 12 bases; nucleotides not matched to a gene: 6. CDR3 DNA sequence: TGTGCCAGCAGTCGTCCCGGGACAGGGGGGCAGTTCTTC. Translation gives CASSRPGTGGQFF.

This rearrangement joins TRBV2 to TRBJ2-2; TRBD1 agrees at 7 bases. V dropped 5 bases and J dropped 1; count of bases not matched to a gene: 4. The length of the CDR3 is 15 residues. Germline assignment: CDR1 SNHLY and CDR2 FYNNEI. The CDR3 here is CASSPRTGNTGELFF. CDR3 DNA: TGTGCCAGCAGTCCCCGGACAGGGAACACCGGGGAGCTGTTTTTT.

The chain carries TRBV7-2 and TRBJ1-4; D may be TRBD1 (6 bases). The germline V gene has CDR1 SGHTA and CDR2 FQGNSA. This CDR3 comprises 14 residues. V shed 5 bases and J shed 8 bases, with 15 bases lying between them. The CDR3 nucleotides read TGTGCCAGCAGCCTGGGGGCATACAACGAAAAACTGTTTTTT. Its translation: CASSLGAYNEKLFF.

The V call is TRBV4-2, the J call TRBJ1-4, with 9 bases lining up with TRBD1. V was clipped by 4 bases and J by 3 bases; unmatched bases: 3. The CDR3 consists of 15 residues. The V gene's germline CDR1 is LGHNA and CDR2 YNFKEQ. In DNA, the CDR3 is TGTGCCAGCAGCCTTACAGGGGGCTCTAATGAAAAACTGTTTTTT. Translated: CASSLTGGSNEKLFF.

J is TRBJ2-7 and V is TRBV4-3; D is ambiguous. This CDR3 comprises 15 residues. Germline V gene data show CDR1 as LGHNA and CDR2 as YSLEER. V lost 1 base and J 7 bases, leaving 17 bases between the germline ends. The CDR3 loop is CASSQGYSVPEEQYF. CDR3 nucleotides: TGCGCCAGCAGCCAAGGGTACTCCGTCCCTGAGGAGCAGTACTTC.

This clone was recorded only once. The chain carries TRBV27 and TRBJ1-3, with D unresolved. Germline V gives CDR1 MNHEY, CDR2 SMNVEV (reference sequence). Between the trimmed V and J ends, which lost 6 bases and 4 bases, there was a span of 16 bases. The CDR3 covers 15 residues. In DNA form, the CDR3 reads TGTGCCAGCAGCCGAGCAAATTTCCGGGGAAACACCATATATTTT. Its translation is CASSRANFRGNTIYF.

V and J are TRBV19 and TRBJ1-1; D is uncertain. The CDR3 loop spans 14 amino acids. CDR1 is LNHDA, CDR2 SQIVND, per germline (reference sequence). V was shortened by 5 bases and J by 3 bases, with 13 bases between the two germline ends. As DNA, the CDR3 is TGTGCCAGTAGTTACCAGGCGAGAGACACTGAAGCTTTCTTT. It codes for CASSYQARDTEAFF.

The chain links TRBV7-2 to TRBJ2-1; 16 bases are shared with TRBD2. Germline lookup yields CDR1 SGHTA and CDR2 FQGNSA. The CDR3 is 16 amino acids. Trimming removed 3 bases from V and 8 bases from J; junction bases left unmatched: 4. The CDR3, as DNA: TGTGCCAGCAGCTTCCCGGGACTAGCGGGGGGGCATGAGCAGTTCTTC. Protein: CASSFPGLAGGHEQFF.

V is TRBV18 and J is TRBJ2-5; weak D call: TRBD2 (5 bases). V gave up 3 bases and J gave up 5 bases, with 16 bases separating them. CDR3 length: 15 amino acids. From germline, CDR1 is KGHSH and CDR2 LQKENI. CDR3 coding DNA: TGTGCCAGCTCACCGAGGGTTGGCATCGAGGAGACCCAGTACTTC. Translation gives CASSPRVGIEETQYF.

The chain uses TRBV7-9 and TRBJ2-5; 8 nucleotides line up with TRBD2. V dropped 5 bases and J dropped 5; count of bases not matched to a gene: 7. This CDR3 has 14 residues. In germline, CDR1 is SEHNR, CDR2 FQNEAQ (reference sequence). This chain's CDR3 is CASSPRGAEETQYF. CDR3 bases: TGTGCCAGCAGCCCGCGGGGGGCGGAGGAGACCCAGTACTTC.

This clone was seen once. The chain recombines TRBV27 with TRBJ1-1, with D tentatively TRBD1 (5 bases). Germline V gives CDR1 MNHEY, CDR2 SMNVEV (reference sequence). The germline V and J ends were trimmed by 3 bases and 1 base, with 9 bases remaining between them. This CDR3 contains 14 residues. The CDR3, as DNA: TGTGCCAGCAGTTTGGGGCATTCGAACACTGAAGCTTTCTTT. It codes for CASSLGHSNTEAFF.

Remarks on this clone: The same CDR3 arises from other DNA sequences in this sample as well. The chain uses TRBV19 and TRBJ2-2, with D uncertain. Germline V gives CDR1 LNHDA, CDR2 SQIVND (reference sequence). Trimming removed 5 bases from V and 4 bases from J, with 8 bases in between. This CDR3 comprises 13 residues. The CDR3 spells CASSGPGTGELFF. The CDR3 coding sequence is TGTGCCAGTAGTGGCCCAGGCACCGGGGAGCTGTTTTTT. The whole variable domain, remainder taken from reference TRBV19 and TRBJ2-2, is DGGITQSPKYLFRKEGQNVTLSCEQNLNHDAMYWYRQDPGQGLRLIYYSQIVNDFQKGDIAEGYSVSREKKESFPLTVTSAQKNPTAFYLCASSGPGTGELFFGEGSRLTVL.

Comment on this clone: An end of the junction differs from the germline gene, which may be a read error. CDR3 residues: CASRLVASAYNEQFF. The CDR3, as DNA: TGTGCCAGCAGATTAGTGGCTAGTGCCTACAATGAGCAGTTCTTC. The chain is built from TRBV7-2 and TRBJ2-1; D gene unclear. CDR1 and CDR2 from the germline V gene are SGHTA and FQGNSA. The CDR3 runs to 15 residues.

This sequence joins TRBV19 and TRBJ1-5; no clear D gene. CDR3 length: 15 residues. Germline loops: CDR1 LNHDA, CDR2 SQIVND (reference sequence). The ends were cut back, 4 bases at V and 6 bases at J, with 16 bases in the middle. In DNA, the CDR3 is TGTGCCAGTAGTACCGTGGAGAGGGCGGGTCAGCCCCAGCATTTT. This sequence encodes CASSTVERAGQPQHF. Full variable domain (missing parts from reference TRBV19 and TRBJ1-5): DGGITQSPKYLFRKEGQNVTLSCEQNLNHDAMYWYRQDPGQGLRLIYYSQIVNDFQKGDIAEGYSVSREKKESFPLTVTSAQKNPTAFYLCASSTVERAGQPQHFGDGTRLSIL.

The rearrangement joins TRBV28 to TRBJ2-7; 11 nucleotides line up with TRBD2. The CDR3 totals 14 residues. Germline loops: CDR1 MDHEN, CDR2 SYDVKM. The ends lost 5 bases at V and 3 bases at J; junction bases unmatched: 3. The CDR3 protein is CASSPLAGDYEQYF. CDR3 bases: TGTGCCAGCAGTCCACTAGCGGGGGACTACGAGCAGTACTTC.

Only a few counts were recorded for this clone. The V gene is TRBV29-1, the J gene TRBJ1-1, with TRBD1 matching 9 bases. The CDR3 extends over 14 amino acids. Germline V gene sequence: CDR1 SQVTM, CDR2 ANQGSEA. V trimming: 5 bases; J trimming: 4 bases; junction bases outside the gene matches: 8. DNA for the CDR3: TGCAGCGTTAGGACAGGGGCCACGGGCACTGAAGCTTTCTTT. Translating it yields CSVRTGATGTEAFF. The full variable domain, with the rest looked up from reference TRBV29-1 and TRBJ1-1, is SAVISQKPSRDICQRGTSLTIQCQVDSQVTMMFWYRQQPGQSLTLIATANQGSEATYESGFVIDKFPISRPNLTFSTLTVSNMSPEDSSIYLCSVRTGATGTEAFFGQGTRLTVV.

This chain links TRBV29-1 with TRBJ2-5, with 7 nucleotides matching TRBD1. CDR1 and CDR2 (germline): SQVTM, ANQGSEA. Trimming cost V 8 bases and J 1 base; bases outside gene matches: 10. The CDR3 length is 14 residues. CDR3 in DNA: TGCAGCACCCAAAGGGACAGCAGCCAAGAGACCCAGTACTTC. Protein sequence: CSTQRDSSQETQYF.

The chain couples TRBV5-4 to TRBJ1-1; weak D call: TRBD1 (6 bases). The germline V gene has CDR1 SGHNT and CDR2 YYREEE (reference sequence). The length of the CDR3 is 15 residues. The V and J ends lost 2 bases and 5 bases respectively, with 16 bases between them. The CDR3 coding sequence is TGTGCCAGCAGCTTCCAGGGGCCCCTGAGGACTGAAGCTTTCTTT. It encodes CASSFQGPLRTEAFF.

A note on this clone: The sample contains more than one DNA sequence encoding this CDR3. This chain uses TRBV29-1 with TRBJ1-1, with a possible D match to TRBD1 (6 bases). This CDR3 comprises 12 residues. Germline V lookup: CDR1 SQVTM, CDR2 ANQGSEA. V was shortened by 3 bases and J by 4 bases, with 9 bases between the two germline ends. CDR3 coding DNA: TGCAGCGTTGAGGGAGGGGGCACTGAAGCTTTCTTT. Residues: CSVEGGGTEAFF. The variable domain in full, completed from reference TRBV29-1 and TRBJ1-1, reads SAVISQKPSRDICQRGTSLTIQCQVDSQVTMMFWYRQQPGQSLTLIATANQGSEATYESGFVIDKFPISRPNLTFSTLTVSNMSPEDSSIYLCSVEGGGTEAFFGQGTRLTVV.

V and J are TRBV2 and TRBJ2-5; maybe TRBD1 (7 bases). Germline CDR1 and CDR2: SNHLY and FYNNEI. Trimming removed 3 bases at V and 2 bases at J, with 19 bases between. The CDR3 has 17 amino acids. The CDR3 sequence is CASSDNRGGSEQETQYF. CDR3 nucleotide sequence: TGTGCCAGCAGTGATAACAGGGGAGGTTCGGAACAAGAGACCCAGTACTTC. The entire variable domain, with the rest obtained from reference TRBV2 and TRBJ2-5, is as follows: EPEVTQTPSHQVTQMGQEVILRCVPISNHLYFYWYRQILGQKVEFLVSFYNNEISEKSEIFDDQFSVERPDGSNFTLKIRSTKLEDSAMYFCASSDNRGGSEQETQYFGPGTRLLVL.

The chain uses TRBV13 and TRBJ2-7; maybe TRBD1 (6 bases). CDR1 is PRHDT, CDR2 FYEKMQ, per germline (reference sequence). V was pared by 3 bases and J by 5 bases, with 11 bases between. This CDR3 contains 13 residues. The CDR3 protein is CASSFTGPHEQYF. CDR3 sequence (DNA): TGTGCCAGCAGCTTCACAGGGCCCCACGAGCAGTACTTC.

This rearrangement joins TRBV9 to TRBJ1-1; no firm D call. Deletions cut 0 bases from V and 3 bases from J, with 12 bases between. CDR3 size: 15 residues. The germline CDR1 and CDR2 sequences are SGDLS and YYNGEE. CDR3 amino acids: CASSVAPGLYTEAFF. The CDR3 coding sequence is TGTGCCAGCAGCGTAGCCCCAGGCCTTTACACTGAAGCTTTCTTT. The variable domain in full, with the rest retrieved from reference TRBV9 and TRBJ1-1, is DSGVTQTPKHLITATGQRVTLRCSPRSGDLSVYWYQQSLDQGLQFLIQYYNGEERAKGNILERFSAQQFPDLHSELNLSSLELGDSALYFCASSVAPGLYTEAFFGQGTRLTVV.